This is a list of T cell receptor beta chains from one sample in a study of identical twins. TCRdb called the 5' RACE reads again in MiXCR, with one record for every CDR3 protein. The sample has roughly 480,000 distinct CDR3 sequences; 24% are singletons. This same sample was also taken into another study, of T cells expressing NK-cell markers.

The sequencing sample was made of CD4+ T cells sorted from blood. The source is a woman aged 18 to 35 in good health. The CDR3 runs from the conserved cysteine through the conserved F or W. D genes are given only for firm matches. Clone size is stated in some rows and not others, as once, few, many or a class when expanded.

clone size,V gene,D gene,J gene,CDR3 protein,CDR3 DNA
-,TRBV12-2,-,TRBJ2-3,CASRLAVGGSSSTDTQYF,TGTGCAAGTCGCTTAGCGGTCGGGGGGTCATCAAGCACAGATACGCAGTATTTT
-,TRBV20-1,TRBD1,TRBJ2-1,CSARATGGRHYNEQFF,TGCAGTGCTAGAGCCACAGGGGGCAGGCACTACAATGAGCAGTTCTTC
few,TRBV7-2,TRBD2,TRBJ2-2,CASQVNSGGTGELFF,TGTGCCAGCCAGGTTAATAGCGGGGGCACCGGGGAGCTGTTTTTT
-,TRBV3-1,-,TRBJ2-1,CATNRGTNYYEQFF,TGTGCCACGAACCGAGGGACAAACTACTATGAGCAGTTCTTC
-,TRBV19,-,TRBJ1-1,CASSIVARPEAFF,TGTGCCAGTAGTATAGTTGCGAGACCTGAAGCTTTCTTT
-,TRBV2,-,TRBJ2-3,CASSAHGLYTDTQYF,TGTGCCAGCAGTGCTCACGGATTATACACAGATACGCAGTATTTT
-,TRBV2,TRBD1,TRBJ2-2,CARTTGGASGELLF,TGTGCCAGAACCACAGGGGGCGCATCCGGGGAGCTGTTGTTT
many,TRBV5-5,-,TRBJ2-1,CASTHAGRINEQFF,TGTGCCAGCACCCATGCCGGACGGATCAATGAGCAGTTCTTC
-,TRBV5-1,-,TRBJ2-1,CASSRQNFNEQFF,TGCGCCAGCAGCCGACAGAACTTCAATGAGCAGTTCTTC
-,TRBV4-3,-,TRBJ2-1,CASSQDLHYNEQFF,TGCGCCAGCAGCCAAGATTTGCACTACAATGAGCAGTTCTTC
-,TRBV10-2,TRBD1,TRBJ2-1,CASTSHPGQGVEQFF,TGCGCCAGCACATCACACCCGGGACAGGGGGTTGAGCAGTTCTTC
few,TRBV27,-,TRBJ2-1,CASSLLVGEQFF,TGTGCCAGCAGTTTATTAGTAGGAGAGCAGTTCTTC
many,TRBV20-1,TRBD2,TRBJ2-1,CSARSGLVLEQFF,TGCAGTGCTAGATCCGGACTAGTCCTTGAGCAGTTCTTC
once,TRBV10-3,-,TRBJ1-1,CAITGTPSNTEAFF,TGTGCCATCACCGGGACACCTTCGAACACTGAAGCTTTCTTT
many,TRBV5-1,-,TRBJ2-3,CASSSQGRTDTQYF,TGCGCCAGCAGCTCACAGGGGAGGACAGATACGCAGTATTTT
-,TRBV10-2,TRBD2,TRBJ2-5,CASTGEGGETQYF,TGCGCCAGCACCGGAGAGGGAGGGGAGACCCAGTACTTC
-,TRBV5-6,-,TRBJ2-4,CASSFFRKRRPTTKNIQYF,TGTGCCAGCAGCTTTTTCAGGAAAAGAAGACCTACTACCAAAAACATTCAGTACTTC
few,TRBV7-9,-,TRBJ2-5,CASSFGHLGETQYF,TGTGCCAGCAGCTTTGGGCATTTGGGGGAGACCCAGTACTTC
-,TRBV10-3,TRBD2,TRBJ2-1,CAISVGPGLAGNEQFF,TGTGCCATCAGTGTGGGTCCGGGACTAGCCGGTAATGAGCAGTTCTTC
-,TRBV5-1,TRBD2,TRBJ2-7,CACSLGRDYEQYF,TGCGCCTGCAGCTTGGGGAGGGACTACGAGCAGTACTTC
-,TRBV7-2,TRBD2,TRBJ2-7,CASSLAGTSGRAYEQYF,TGTGCCAGCAGCTTAGCAGGGACTAGCGGGAGGGCCTACGAGCAGTACTTC
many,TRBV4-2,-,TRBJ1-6,CASSQAGEGSPLHF,TGTGCCAGCAGCCAAGCGGGGGAAGGTTCACCCCTCCACTTT
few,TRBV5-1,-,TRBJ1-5,CASSWDGAGGQPQHF,TGCGCCAGCAGCTGGGACGGAGCGGGTGGTCAGCCCCAGCATTTT
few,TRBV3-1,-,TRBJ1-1,CASSQVRTEAFF,TGTGCCAGCAGCCAAGTACGGACTGAAGCTTTCTTT
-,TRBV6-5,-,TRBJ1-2,CASSYGPLKRYTF,TGTGCCAGCAGTTACGGCCCCCTAAAACGCTACACCTTC